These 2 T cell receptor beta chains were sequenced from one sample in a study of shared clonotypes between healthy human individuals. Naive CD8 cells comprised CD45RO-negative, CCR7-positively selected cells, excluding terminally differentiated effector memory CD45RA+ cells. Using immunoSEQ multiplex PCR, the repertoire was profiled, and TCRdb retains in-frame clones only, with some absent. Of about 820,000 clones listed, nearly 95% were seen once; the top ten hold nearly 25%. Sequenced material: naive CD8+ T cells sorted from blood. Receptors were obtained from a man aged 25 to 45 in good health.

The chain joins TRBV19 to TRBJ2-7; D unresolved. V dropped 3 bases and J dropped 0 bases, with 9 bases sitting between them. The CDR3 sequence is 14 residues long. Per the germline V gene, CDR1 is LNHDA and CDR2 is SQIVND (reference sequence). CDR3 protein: CASSISGVSYEQYF. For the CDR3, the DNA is TGTGCCAGTAGTATTAGTGGCGTCTCCTACGAGCAGTACTTC.

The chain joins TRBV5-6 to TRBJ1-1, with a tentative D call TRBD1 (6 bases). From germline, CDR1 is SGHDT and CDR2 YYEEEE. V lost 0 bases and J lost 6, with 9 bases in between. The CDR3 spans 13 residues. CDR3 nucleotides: TGTGCCAGCAGCTTGGCTCAGGGGCCTGAAGCTTTCTTT. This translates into CASSLAQGPEAFF.